The present T cell receptor (beta chain) was sequenced within a study of cytomegalovirus exposure and HLA in healthy donors. Regarding the study as a whole: A cluster of highly shared sequence variants was likely a sequencing artifact.

This clone was observed a handful of times. Its antigen remains unidentified. Vbeta (60) and Jbeta (13) primers were used in the PCR. Assay: immunoSEQ multiplex PCR; the TCRdb copy retains only in-frame clones and omits some. The sample lists some 250,000 clones, 82% occurring once. The CDR3 spans 15 residues. V trimming: 1 base; J trimming: 5 bases; junction bases outside the gene matches: 6. Germline V gives CDR1 MNHNY, CDR2 SVGAGI (reference sequence). The J gene is TRBJ2-7, the V gene TRBV6-6; TRBD1 aligns across 9 bases. The origin of this receptor is a woman in her forties in good health and CMV-seropositive. The sample consisted of PBMCs. The CDR3 reads CASSYYRGRIHEQYF. The CDR3 nucleotides are TGTGCCAGCAGTTACTACAGGGGGCGAATCCACGAGCAGTACTTC.